This note documents a single T cell receptor (beta chain) sequence. This clonotype was observed a few times. Its antigen specificity is not known. Base qualities are missing; no much larger clone stands one base away. Instrument used: Illumina HiSeq 2500. TCRs were amplified with Phusion for around 20 PCR cycles, with a constant-region primer paired with the adapter attached to the V primers. The isolated mRNA was amplified using the MessageAmp II aRNA Amplification Kit, with in vitro transcription performed for about 15 hours at 37 degrees C. The Dynabeads mRNA DIRECT Purification Kit was used to isolate the mRNA for TCR sequencing. Indexed Illumina adapters were added in a second approximately 26-cycle Phusion PCR, and the resulting products were purified with AMPure XP beads. On the authors' methods: Using custom Perl scripts, TCR sequences encoding the same protein were pooled, out-of-frame sequences were removed, and the abundance of each clonotype was computed. Any TCR sequence supported by only a single read was excluded from analysis. Among the metrics used to describe the repertoires were Shannon entropy, Gini index, clonality, richness, and the frequency of TCRs shared between repertoires. Starting from the raw public reads, TCRdb applied fastp trimming at Q25, assembled clones with MiXCR and retained in-frame beta chains. Rows matching on CDR3 protein sequence are summarized as one entry with the most common DNA and genes. None of the V and J calls come from the authors' own analysis; TCRdb made them. This sample has 50,000 or so distinct CDR3 sequences in its table, and 33% of those were observed once. The top ten constitute approximately 8.4% of the sample.

This entry comes from a study of low-dose radiotherapy and immunotherapy resistance in tumors (dated by TCRdb to 2022 to 2024). Regarding the complete study: Cohort 1 received 0.5 Gy per fraction every 2 weeks, with a prescribed total PTV dose of 6.5 Gy. Patients in Cohort 2 were given 1 Gy per fraction every two weeks, for a total of 13 Gy across 26 weeks. Patients were given nivolumab as a 240 mg flat dose every two weeks and ipilimumab at 1 mg/kg every six weeks, with both drugs delivered intravenously. Cyclophosphamide 200 mg/m2 was given intravenously every two weeks, one day before each radiation and immunotherapy administration. Starting on cycle 1 day 1, patients took 300 mg of aspirin by mouth once daily for four cycles. First-strand cDNA was synthesized using Superscript III and a set of TRAV- and TRBV-specific primers, so that both TCRalpha and TCRbeta chains were covered. No randomization into treatment groups was done for the people taking part in the trial. Eight patients were included in the translational analysis: three from the first dose cohort and the first five from the second dose cohort.

The CDR3, cysteine through phenylalanine, is 16 amino acids long. Only the CDR3 part of the read is kept: 48 bases, read in frame from the first base. The junction shows trimming of 2 bases on V and 2 bases on J, and the gene matches do not reach 5 bases of it. The germline V gene gives CDR1 as LGHNA and CDR2 as YSLEER. Per the publication, the time point label means: after trial treatment. The sample's treatment or condition label, in plain terms: LDRT plus nivolumab, ipilimumab, low-dose cyclophosphamide and aspirin (RACIN trial). The donors took part in RACIN, a single-arm, phase I, dose-escalation trial that combined nivolumab, ipilimumab, aspirin, low-dose cyclophosphamide and low-dose radiotherapy. To be eligible, a patient needed to have an advanced solid tumor that was TIL-negative.

The sample here was PBMCs, taken after low-dose radiotherapy plus immunotherapy. The chain couples TRBV4-3 to TRBJ2-1; 8 bases in between match TRBD2. This receptor was obtained from a male donor with rectosigmoid adenocarcinoma. The DNA is as follows: TGCGCCAGCAGCCAATTCCTAGCGGGTACCTACAATGAGCAGTTCTTC. Its amino acids are CASSQFLAGTYNEQFF.